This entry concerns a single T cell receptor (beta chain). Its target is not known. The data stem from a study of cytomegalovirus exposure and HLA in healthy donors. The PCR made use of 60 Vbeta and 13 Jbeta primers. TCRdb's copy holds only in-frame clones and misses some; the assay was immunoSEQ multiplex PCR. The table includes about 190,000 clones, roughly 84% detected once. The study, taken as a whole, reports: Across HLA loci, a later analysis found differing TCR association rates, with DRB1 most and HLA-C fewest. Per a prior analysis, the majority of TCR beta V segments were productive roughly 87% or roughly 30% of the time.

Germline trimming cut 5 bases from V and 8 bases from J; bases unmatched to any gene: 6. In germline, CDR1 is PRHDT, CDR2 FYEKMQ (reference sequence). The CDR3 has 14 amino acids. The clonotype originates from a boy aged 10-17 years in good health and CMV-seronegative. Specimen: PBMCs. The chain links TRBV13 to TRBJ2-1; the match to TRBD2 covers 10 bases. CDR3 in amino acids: CASSPPLAGDEQFF. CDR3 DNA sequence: TGTGCCAGCAGCCCCCCCCTAGCGGGGGATGAGCAGTTCTTC.